Below are 7 T cell receptor beta chains sequenced from a single sample in a study of relationships among human T cell subsets (dated by TCRdb to the early 2010s). Starting from positively selected CD4+ cells, anti-CD25 beads were used to select CD4+CD25+ regulatory T cells. The method behind the library was multiplex PCR. Reads for this sample came from a 454 GS FLX. Semiquantitative ARM-PCR was used to amplify the TCR alpha and beta CDR3 regions from mRNA. In ARM-PCR, tagged nested gene-specific primers were applied first, and communal superprimers then carried out the exponential amplification. TCRdb passed the public sequencing reads through fastp at Q25 and MiXCR, retaining productive beta sequences. Every entry covers one CDR3 protein and lists the most common genes and DNA from its rows. Present in this sample are 13,000 to 15,000 distinct CDR3 sequences, about 55% of which were seen just once. In total, the top ten clones hold about 2.2% of the sample.

Sequencing was performed on Tregs sorted from blood. The source is a man aged 40-50 years in good health.

On this clonotype itself: Germline is not matched at one junction end, which may reflect a read error. The chain recombines TRBV14 with TRBJ2-7, with no clear D. CDR1 is SGHDN, CDR2 FVKESK, per germline. CDR3 length: 12 residues. CDR3 bases: TGTGCCAGCAGCCACGCTTTCACCCATCAAGACTTC. Its translation is CASSHAFTHQDF.

The genes are TRBV7-9 and TRBJ2-5; D is perhaps TRBD2 (6 bases). The germline CDR1 and CDR2 sequences are SEHNR and FQNEAQ (reference sequence). This CDR3 has 13 residues. Between the trimmed V and J ends, which lost 5 bases and 2 bases, there was a span of 9 bases. This CDR3 is CASSGGLQETQYF. In DNA, the CDR3 is TGTGCCAGCAGCGGGGGACTTCAAGAGACCCAGTACTTC.

The chain has TRBV7-2 and TRBJ2-7, with D possibly TRBD2 on 5 matching bases. The CDR3 is 14 amino acids. Trimming left V 2 bases short and J 4 bases short, with 12 bases between. The germline V gene encodes CDR1 SGHTA and CDR2 FQGNSA. The CDR3 region has the DNA TGTGCCAGCAGCTTATCCGGACGGACTTACGAGCAGTACTTC. Encoded protein: CASSLSGRTYEQYF. The variable domain in full, completed from reference TRBV7-2 and TRBJ2-7, reads GAGVSQSPSNKVTEKGKDVELRCDPISGHTALYWYRQSLGQGLEFLIYFQGNSAPDKSGLPSDRFSAERTGGSVSTLTIQRTQQEDSAVYLCASSLSGRTYEQYFGPGTRLTVT.

The gene calls are TRBV20-1 and TRBJ2-5, with D possibly TRBD1 on 5 matching bases. CDR1 DFQATT and CDR2 SNEGSKA come from the germline V gene (reference sequence). V was shortened by 5 bases and J by 4 bases, with 17 bases between the two germline ends. The CDR3 covers 14 residues. In DNA form, the CDR3 reads TGCAGTGCTTCCTTGCCTGGGGCCGGAGAGACCCAGTACTTC. Its protein product is CSASLPGAGETQYF.

This chain joins TRBV6-4 and TRBJ2-2; D remains ambiguous. From germline, CDR1 is MRHNA and CDR2 SNTAGT. The CDR3 runs 13 residues. V lost 3 bases and J lost 6, with 8 bases in between. The CDR3 is CASSEMGSGELFF. The DNA of the CDR3 is TGTGCCAGCAGTGAAATGGGGTCCGGGGAGCTGTTTTTT.

The table lists this clonotype with a few counts. The chain recombines TRBV14 with TRBJ1-1; D perhaps matches TRBD1 (5 bases). This CDR3 has 13 residues. V lost 2 bases and J lost 5, with 9 bases in between. Per the germline V gene, CDR1 is SGHDN and CDR2 is FVKESK. CDR3 loop: CASSQHEGTEAFF. The DNA for the CDR3 is TGTGCCAGCAGCCAACATGAGGGGACTGAAGCTTTCTTT.

The chain uses TRBV14 and TRBJ2-1; TRBD2 agrees at 9 bases. The germline CDR1 and CDR2 sequences are SGHDN and FVKESK. V was pared by 1 base and J by 9 bases, with 4 bases of the junction left unmatched. CDR3 length: 14 residues. CDR3 loop: CASSQASGISEQFF. The DNA for the CDR3 is TGTGCCAGCAGCCAAGCTAGCGGGATTAGTGAGCAGTTCTTC. The variable domain in full, completed from reference TRBV14 and TRBJ2-1, reads EAGVTQFPSHSVIEKGQTVTLRCDPISGHDNLYWYRRVMGKEIKFLLHFVKESKQDESGMPNNRFLAERTGGTYSTLKVQPAELEDSGVYFCASSQASGISEQFFGPGTRLTVL.